This record covers a single T cell receptor (beta chain). Antigen: not known. The data originate from a study of neoadjuvant anti-PD-1 for oral cavity cancer. Overall study context: Around day 43, patients without progression received a fourth nivolumab dose before surgery. Overall study results and limits: Non-responders to neoadjuvant nivolumab had significantly more clonal PBMC T cells than responders. Only three patients per response group were TCR-analyzed; validation needed.

Data came from immunoSEQ multiplex PCR; TCRdb stores just in-frame clones and leaves some out. The sample shows some 17,000 clones, roughly 60% of them seen only once. This CDR3 has 14 amino acids. The V gene end was trimmed by 4 bases and the J gene end by 6 bases; junction bases not matched to a gene: 9. Germline V gene sequence: CDR1 SGHRS, CDR2 YFSETQ. The material was PBMCs, obtained before nivolumab (anti-PD-1) treatment. The chain has TRBV5-1 and TRBJ2-7; 8 bases line up with TRBD1. The TCR was taken from a person aged 40 to 85 with oral cavity squamous cell carcinoma. This CDR3 is CASSPGTGMFEQYF. The CDR3 DNA reads TGCGCCAGCAGCCCGGGGACAGGCATGTTCGAGCAGTACTTC.